The clone carrying this TCR beta chain was seen ten or more times. The antigen is unknown. The data belong to a study of Graves' ophthalmopathy and Graves' hyperthyroidism. Study-wide points: With just over 70% sensitivity and more than 72% specificity, the model predicted ophthalmopathy progression.

Amplification of TCR beta CDR3 regions used RNA transcripts. Second-round multiplex PCR followed a first-round RT-PCR using HTBI primers. Each CDR3 protein gets one entry after TCRdb re-called the multiplex PCR reads with MiXCR. The sample lists 450,000 or so distinct CDR3 sequences, approximately 15% occurring once. The ends lost 5 bases at V and 2 bases at J; junction bases unmatched: 5. The CDR3 loop spans 15 amino acids. Germline V gene lookup returns CDR1 MNHEY and CDR2 SMNVEV (reference sequence). The sequenced sample was blood. This TCR was recovered from a woman in her twenties or thirties with Graves' ophthalmopathy. The chain combines TRBV27 with TRBJ2-5; 10 nucleotides agree with TRBD1. The CDR3 sequence is CASSRWDRGQETQYF. The CDR3 DNA reads as TGTGCCAGCAGTCGTTGGGACAGGGGACAAGAGACCCAGTACTTC.